Below are 2 T cell receptor beta chains sequenced from a single sample in a study of control samples from healthy donors and cancer patients. This table comes from immunoSEQ multiplex PCR, and its TCRdb copy is limited to in-frame clones, with some not included. The repertoire holds about 120,000 clones, with more than 85% as singletons. Sequencing used blood. The receptors here all came from a woman under 30 in good health.

The rearrangement uses TRBV7-8 and TRBJ1-2, with D possibly being TRBD1 (5 bases). The CDR3 extends over 15 amino acids. CDR1 is SGHVS and CDR2 is FQNEAQ in the germline V gene. V lost 2 bases, J lost 0 bases, and 10 bases lay in between. CDR3: CASSLSTGANYGYTF. The CDR3 nucleotides read TGTGCCAGCAGCTTATCTACAGGAGCTAACTATGGCTACACCTTC.

This chain uses TRBV7-2 with TRBJ1-1, with D possibly being TRBD1 (5 bases). V was shortened by 6 bases and J by 4 bases, with 12 bases between the two germline ends. The CDR3 loop spans 13 amino acids. In germline, CDR1 is SGHTA, CDR2 FQGNSA. CDR3 residues: CASRSTGGTEAFF. In DNA, the CDR3 is TGTGCCAGCAGGTCGACGGGGGGCACTGAAGCTTTCTTT.